The entry below gives a single TCR beta chain sequence along with its context. Its target is not known. The study pooled second doses at about 4 or about 12 weeks. Looked up from germline, CDR1 is SNHLY and CDR2 is FYNNEI. This CDR3 comprises 15 residues. Losses at the gene ends were 5 bases for V and 0 bases for J; bases not matched to a gene: 4. The sample comes from a study of T cell responses to AZD1222 COVID-19 vaccine. Study conclusions and caveats: As reported, nearly half of all spike-specific TCRs target variant regions that are unmutated.

Profiling relied on immunoSEQ multiplex PCR, and the TCRdb table lists in-frame clones only, not all of them. The sample has roughly 85,000 clones, over 75% seen once. The TCR comes from an adult who received the AZD1222 COVID-19 vaccine. The V call is TRBV2, the J call TRBJ1-3; 7 positions agree with TRBD1. Sequenced material: peripheral blood, taken 28 days after the second AZD1222 dose. This CDR3 is CASSIRQGSGNTIYF. Written as DNA, the CDR3 is TGTGCCAGCAGTATTCGACAGGGCTCTGGAAACACCATATATTTT.